The 16 T cell receptor beta chains given below trace back to one sample, sequenced in a study of T cells in Graves' hyperthyroidism and ophthalmopathy. The source material, RNA transcripts, was used to amplify TCR beta CDR3 regions. First-round RT-PCR of the TCR CDR3 relied on the HTBI primer set. TCRdb re-analysed the multiplex PCR reads in MiXCR, keeping a single row per CDR3 protein. The table lists some 490,000 distinct CDR3 sequences, approximately 23% of them singletons, with around 54% in the top ten. Sequenced input: blood. The receptors derive from a woman between 70 and 85 years old with Graves' ophthalmopathy.

The table lists this clonotype with a few counts. The chain has TRBV5-4 and TRBJ2-3, with a weak D call TRBD1 (6 bases). Germline loops: CDR1 SGHNT, CDR2 YYREEE (reference sequence). V lost 1 base, J lost 4 bases, and 10 bases lay in between. The CDR3 length is 14 residues. The CDR3 protein is CASSLNPGADTQYF. Written as DNA, the CDR3 is TGTGCCAGCAGCTTGAATCCAGGGGCAGATACGCAGTATTTT.

This clonotype has just a few counts. One junction end disagrees with the germline gene, perhaps due to a read error. This sequence joins TRBV10-3 and TRBJ2-3, with 8 bases fitting TRBD2. In germline, CDR1 is ENHRY, CDR2 SYGVKD. This CDR3 comprises 15 residues. CDR3 loop: CAIGELAGRTDTQYF. DNA of the CDR3: TGTGCCATCGGTGAATTAGCGGGACGCACAGATACGCAGTATTTT.

This clonotype showed up just a few times. The V and J genes are TRBV20-1 and TRBJ1-6; TRBD1 might be the D (6 bases). V gave up 5 bases and J gave up 12 bases, with 17 bases separating them. Germline-derived CDR1 and CDR2 are DFQATT and SNEGSKA (reference sequence). The CDR3 is made up of 13 amino acids. CDR3 region: CSAGGQGSEPLHF. The CDR3 DNA is TGCAGTGCTGGGGGGCAGGGTTCAGAACCCCTCCACTTT.

The rearrangement links TRBV19 to TRBJ2-2; a possible D gene is TRBD1 (6 bases). The CDR3 has 14 residues. Trimming left V 7 bases short and J 5 bases short, with 14 bases between. Germline V gene sequence: CDR1 LNHDA, CDR2 SQIVND (reference sequence). CDR3 sequence reads: CASNIPGQTGELFF. The CDR3 DNA reads as TGTGCCAGTAATATCCCAGGACAGACCGGGGAGCTGTTTTTT.

This clonotype was counted only a few times. The chain has TRBV27 and TRBJ1-1; 7 positions match TRBD1. The germline gives CDR1 MNHEY, CDR2 SMNVEV (reference sequence). V trimming: 5 bases; J trimming: 5 bases; junction bases outside the gene matches: 8. The CDR3 totals 14 residues. CDR3 DNA: TGTGCCAGCAGTAAAAACAGGGGAGGGACTGAAGCTTTCTTT. It specifies CASSKNRGGTEAFF.

This CDR3 is CASSSPGGNEQFF. The CDR3 DNA reads as TGTGCCAGCAGCTCCCCAGGGGGAAATGAGCAGTTCTTC. The chain employs TRBV5-5 and TRBJ2-1; TRBD1 matches 7 bases. This CDR3 has 13 residues. V gave up 3 bases and J gave up 7 bases; unmatched junction bases: 4. Germline V gives CDR1 SGHKS, CDR2 YYEKEE (reference sequence).

This clonotype was detected a few times. This chain connects TRBV6-1 to TRBJ1-3; no firm D call. Germline CDR1 is MNHNS and CDR2 is SASEGT. Trimming pared 6 bases from V and 2 bases from J, leaving 17 bases between. The length of the CDR3 is 16 residues. Written as DNA, the CDR3 is TGTGCCAGCAGCACACCGAGACCTGGCCCTGGAAACACCATATATTTT. Its translation is CASSTPRPGPGNTIYF.

A remark on this clonotype: One base away lies a much larger clone, so this may be a sequencing read error. The chain couples TRBV2 to TRBJ1-2; 9 nucleotides align to TRBD1. From germline, CDR1 is SNHLY and CDR2 FYNNEI. The CDR3 runs to 15 residues. Trimming at V came to 8 bases and at J to 6 bases, leaving 13 bases not matched to a gene. DNA of the CDR3: TGTGCCAGCTTTACAGGGGGCCGCGCGGGGGATGGCTACACCTTC. It translates to CASFTGGRAGDGYTF.

As regards this clonotype: With a much larger clone just one base away, this may be a read error. This chain joins TRBV6-2 or TRBV6-3 and TRBJ1-1; the D is unclear. V was shortened by 8 bases and J by 0 bases, with 16 bases between the two germline ends. Looked up from germline, CDR1 is MNHEY and CDR2 is SVGEGT. The CDR3 covers 15 residues. For the CDR3, the DNA is TGTGCCAGCGAGATGGGGTGTGGTATGAACACTGAAGCTTTCTTT. Amino acids: CASEMGCGMNTEAFF.

The chain carries TRBV7-3 and TRBJ2-1; 9 bases line up with TRBD2. The CDR3 contains 16 residues. Germline-derived CDR1 and CDR2 are SGHTA and FQGTGA. V trimming: 5 bases; J trimming: 1 base; junction bases outside the gene matches: 6. In DNA, the CDR3 is TGTGCCAGCAGCACCGGGACTAGCAGTTCCTACAATGAGCAGTTCTTC. Translation gives CASSTGTSSSYNEQFF.

This clonotype came up many times. J is TRBJ2-5 and V is TRBV6-2 or TRBV6-3; possibly TRBD1 for D (5 bases). V lost 5 bases to trimming and J lost 3 bases, with 10 bases between them. Per germline, CDR1 MNHEY and CDR2 SVGEGT. The CDR3 runs 13 residues. This CDR3 reads CASSHRREETQYF. CDR3 nucleotide sequence: TGTGCCAGCAGTCACCGCAGGGAAGAGACCCAGTACTTC.

The chain carries TRBV27 and TRBJ2-1; D remains unclear. CDR1 is MNHEY, CDR2 SMNVEV, per germline (reference sequence). Trimming cost V 2 bases and J 8 bases, with 13 bases left between them. The CDR3 spans 14 residues. CDR3 amino acids: CASSLIGDFDEQFF. CDR3 DNA sequence: TGTGCCAGCAGTTTAATAGGAGATTTCGATGAGCAGTTCTTC.

This clonotype came up once. V gene TRBV3-1 combines with J gene TRBJ2-3, with 11 bases fitting TRBD2. The germline V gene encodes CDR1 LGHDT and CDR2 YNNKEL (reference sequence). The CDR3 totals 18 residues. J lost 3 bases, V lost 1 base, and 9 bases had no gene match. This CDR3 reads CASSQGALAGGVTDTQYF. In DNA, the CDR3 is TGTGCCAGCAGCCAAGGAGCTCTAGCGGGAGGTGTGACAGATACGCAGTATTTT.

This clonotype was seen a handful of times. This chain links TRBV11-1 with TRBJ1-1; D is perhaps TRBD1 (6 bases). The CDR3 has 13 residues. V was cut by 5 bases and J by 4 bases, with 11 bases left in between. The germline V gene has CDR1 SGHAT and CDR2 FQDESV (reference sequence). The CDR3 sequence: CASSHRVSTEAFF. Written as DNA, the CDR3 is TGTGCCAGCAGCCACAGGGTAAGCACTGAAGCTTTCTTT. Supplemented by reference TRBV11-1 and TRBJ1-1, the full variable domain reads EAEVAQSPRYKITEKSQAVAFWCDPISGHATLYWYRQILGQGPELLVQFQDESVVDDSQLPKDRFSAERLKGVDSTLKIQPAELGDSAMYLCASSHRVSTEAFFGQGTRLTVV.

The DNA of the CDR3 is TGTGCCAGCAGTTTATGGCGGGGGAACACTGAAGCTTTCTTT. Its translation: CASSLWRGNTEAFF. The J gene is TRBJ1-1, the V gene TRBV12-3 or TRBV12-4; D gene uncertain. The CDR3 runs 14 residues. V was clipped by 2 bases and J by 1 base, with 8 bases between them.

This chain uses TRBV10-3 with TRBJ1-6, with 10 positions matching TRBD1. Germline V gene lookup returns CDR1 ENHRY and CDR2 SYGVKD. This CDR3 has 14 amino acids. With 6 bases clipped from V and 10 bases from J, the junction kept 6 bases outside the gene matches. The CDR3 DNA reads TGTGCCATCAGAACGGACAGGGGGGGATCACCCCTCCACTTT. As protein: CAIRTDRGGSPLHF.